A single TCR beta chain is shown here with its context. TCRdb's table, derived via immunoSEQ multiplex PCR, lists solely in-frame clones and lacks some. Among approximately 2.1 million clones, approximately 93% were seen once, and the ten largest hold about 0.37%. The entry originates in a study of shared clonotypes between healthy human individuals. The V and J ends lost 3 bases and 7 bases respectively, with 10 bases between them. CDR1 SQVTM and CDR2 ANQGSEA come from the germline V gene. The CDR3 contains 12 residues. The source of this sequence is a man between 18 and 35 years old in good health. Some clones in this sample may be carry-over from other donors' samples. The V gene is TRBV29-1, the J gene TRBJ2-1, with unresolved D. Specimen: naive CD4+ T cells from PBMCs. The subset here: CD45RA+ positively selected. CDR3 sequence: CSVDIQRNEQFF. The CDR3 DNA follows: TGCAGCGTTGACATCCAAAGGAATGAGCAGTTCTTC.